This entry lists 24 T cell receptor beta chains sequenced from one sample in a study of cytomegalovirus exposure and HLA in healthy donors listed by TCRdb under 2017. Library preparation used the immunoSEQ multiplex PCR assay. Entries here come from immuneACCESS through TCRdb and include only in-frame sequences with V and J called. Some clones fail to appear in such tables; in the studies checked, an unresolved V gene covers under half of the shortfall, and the cause of the remainder is unknown. In all, the sample holds hundreds of thousands of clones, and about 92% of those were seen once. Together, the top ten hold 3% to 3.5% of the sample. The specimen sequenced was PBMCs. These receptors all stem from a woman aged 25 to 45 in good health and CMV-seronegative.

CDR3 residues: CASSQERSAGTYHEQYF. As DNA, the CDR3 is TGCGCCAGCAGCCAAGAAAGGTCTGCGGGGACTTACCACGAGCAGTACTTC. This chain links TRBV4-3 with TRBJ2-7; D perhaps matches TRBD2 (6 bases). The CDR3 sequence is 17 residues long. Germline CDR1 LGHNA, CDR2 YSLEER. Trimming pared 0 bases from V and 5 bases from J, leaving 20 bases between.

The chain couples TRBV11-3 to TRBJ2-1, with D possibly matching TRBD1 (5 bases). This CDR3 has 12 residues. Germline CDR1 and CDR2: SGHNT and YENEEA. V gave up 3 bases and J gave up 9 bases, with 9 bases separating them. CDR3 in DNA: TGTGCCAGCAGCTTGGGTAGGGGTGAGCAGTTCTTC. This encodes CASSLGRGEQFF.

The CDR3 nucleotides read TGTGCCAGCAGTTACCGGGTCAATCAGCCCCAGCATTTT. Translated: CASSYRVNQPQHF. This chain links TRBV6-5 with TRBJ1-5; D uncertain. The germline gives CDR1 MNHEY, CDR2 SVGAGI. Trimming removed 2 bases at V and 3 bases at J, with 5 bases between. This CDR3 region has 13 residues.

This clone was detected once. The rearrangement links TRBV11-2 to TRBJ2-7, with unresolved D. The CDR3 length is 11 residues. Germline CDR1 and CDR2: SGHAT and FQNNGV. Deletions cut 5 bases from V and 3 bases from J, with 5 bases between. The CDR3 region is CASSKNYEQYF. As DNA, the CDR3 is TGTGCCAGCAGCAAGAACTACGAGCAGTACTTC.

CDR3 in amino acids: CASSLDEQFF. CDR3 nucleotides: TGTGCCAGCAGCTTGGATGAGCAGTTCTTC. The V gene is TRBV7-9, the J gene TRBJ2-1; D remains ambiguous. The V end was cut by 3 bases, the J end by 8 bases, with 2 bases between. Per the germline V gene, CDR1 is SEHNR and CDR2 is FQNEAQ (reference sequence). The CDR3 runs 10 residues.

The table lists this clone with a count of one. This chain joins TRBV7-8 and TRBJ1-2; TRBD1 is a possible D gene (5 bases). The CDR3 has 16 residues. Trimming pared 1 base from V and 3 bases from J, leaving 15 bases between. Germline values: CDR1 SGHVS, CDR2 FQNEAQ. The DNA for the CDR3 is TGTGCCAGCAGCTTAGTGGTGCGGGGAGGGGACTATGGCTACACCTTC. Its protein is CASSLVVRGGDYGYTF.

This clone has just one count. J is TRBJ2-7 and V is TRBV4-3; 7 bases line up with TRBD2. The germline V gene has CDR1 LGHNA and CDR2 YSLEER. This CDR3 region has 15 residues. Losses at the gene ends were 1 base for V and 2 bases for J; bases not matched to a gene: 5. Here the CDR3 DNA reads TGCGCCAGCAGCCAAGGTCGGGGGGAAACCTACGAGCAGTACTTC. Protein: CASSQGRGETYEQYF.

The V and J genes are TRBV14 and TRBJ1-1; a weak D match, TRBD1 (6 bases). The CDR3 is 12 residues long. Between the trimmed V and J ends, which lost 4 bases and 10 bases, there was a span of 13 bases. Germline values: CDR1 SGHDN, CDR2 FVKESK. The CDR3 spells CASSPTGRVAFF. The CDR3 bases are TGTGCCAGCAGCCCTACAGGGAGGGTAGCTTTCTTT.

CDR3 in amino acids: CASALREGHGNEQFF. The DNA for the CDR3 is TGCGCCAGTGCTCTTCGGGAGGGCCACGGCAATGAGCAGTTCTTC. This chain links TRBV10-2 with TRBJ2-1; 8 nucleotides align to TRBD2. V shed 9 bases and J 6 bases; nucleotides not matched to a gene: 13. CDR3 length: 15 amino acids. Per germline, CDR1 WSHSY and CDR2 SAAADI.

This clone came up a few times. The chain joins TRBV5-6 to TRBJ2-7; a possible D gene is TRBD2 (6 bases). CDR3 length: 14 amino acids. The germline V and J ends were trimmed by 7 bases and 3 bases, with 17 bases remaining between them. Germline CDR1 is SGHDT and CDR2 is YYEEEE. This CDR3 is CASPTGRSGYEQYF. CDR3 coding DNA: TGTGCCAGCCCCACGGGGAGGTCCGGCTACGAGCAGTACTTC.

This chain connects TRBV7-6 to TRBJ2-7; 10 bases line up with TRBD2. V shed 5 bases, J shed 5 bases, and the junction held 12 bases outside the gene matches. This CDR3 contains 16 residues. Germline V gives CDR1 SGHVS, CDR2 FNYEAQ. CDR3: CASSPSLLAGEDEQYF. The CDR3 DNA follows: TGTGCCAGCAGCCCTAGCCTTCTAGCGGGAGAGGACGAGCAGTACTTC.

The V and J genes are TRBV29-1 and TRBJ2-2; D is ambiguous. The CDR3 sequence is 14 residues long. V lost 5 bases and J lost 2, with 12 bases in between. CDR1 SQVTM and CDR2 ANQGSEA come from the germline V gene. Here the CDR3 DNA reads TGCAGCGTTTCCACTACCACTAACACCGGGGAGCTGTTTTTT. Translation gives CSVSTTTNTGELFF.

The chain is built from TRBV29-1 and TRBJ2-2, with 12 bases fitting TRBD2. The CDR3 totals 15 residues. Trimming took 5 bases from V and 6 from J; bases not matched to a gene: 7. Looked up from germline, CDR1 is SQVTM and CDR2 is ANQGSEA. CDR3 residues: CSVPAGTSGSGELFF. In DNA, the CDR3 is TGCAGCGTTCCAGCCGGGACTAGCGGGTCCGGGGAGCTGTTTTTT.

There are a few counts of this clone. This chain connects TRBV11-3 to TRBJ2-5, with D maybe TRBD1 (6 bases). This CDR3 has 15 residues. Germline loops: CDR1 SGHNT, CDR2 YENEEA. Trimming stripped 5 bases from V and 0 bases from J, with 13 bases between. The CDR3 DNA is TGTGCCAGCAGCCAAAAGGACAGATACCAAGAGACCCAGTACTTC. Translation: CASSQKDRYQETQYF. Combining the CDR3 with reference TRBV11-3 and TRBJ2-5 gives the whole variable domain EAGVVQSPRYKIIEKKQPVAFWCNPISGHNTLYWYLQNLGQGPELLIRYENEEAVDDSQLPKDRFSAERLKGVDSTLKIQPAELGDSAVYLCASSQKDRYQETQYFGPGTRLLVL.

The chain is built from TRBV19 and TRBJ2-2; a weak D match, TRBD1 (5 bases). Germline V lookup: CDR1 LNHDA, CDR2 SQIVND (reference sequence). The V end was cut by 6 bases, the J end by 5 bases, with 7 bases between. CDR3 length: 12 residues. CDR3 residues: CASSQGTGELFF. Written as DNA, the CDR3 is TGTGCCAGTAGCCAGGGTACCGGGGAGCTGTTTTTT.

This chain uses TRBV21-1 with TRBJ1-5; the table's D call of TRBD1 was not tested on the DNA. TRBV21-1 counts as a pseudogene. This CDR3 is built from 16 residues. In DNA form, the CDR3 reads TGTGCCAGCAGCGGAAAGGGGTCAGTACCTGGGCAGCCCCAGCATTTT. It specifies CASSGKGSVPGQPQHF.

The chain couples TRBV6-1 to TRBJ2-4, with TRBD2 matching 7 bases. Germline V gene lookup returns CDR1 MNHNS and CDR2 SASEGT. V lost 4 bases and J lost 15; bases outside the gene matches: 12. This CDR3 region has 13 residues. CDR3 loop: CASSVGLTSDRYF. CDR3 DNA sequence: TGTGCCAGCAGTGTAGGCTTAACTAGCGACCGGTACTTC.

The V gene is TRBV28, the J gene TRBJ2-7; 7 nucleotides line up with TRBD1. Germline lookup yields CDR1 MDHEN and CDR2 SYDVKM. The CDR3 totals 13 residues. V shed 4 bases, J shed 1 base, and the junction held 1 base outside the gene matches. The CDR3 sequence: CASSSGQSYEQYF. As DNA, the CDR3 is TGTGCCAGCAGTTCGGGACAGTCCTACGAGCAGTACTTC.

This chain links TRBV28 with TRBJ2-3; D is undetermined. CDR1 is MDHEN and CDR2 is SYDVKM in the germline V gene. V lost 3 bases and J lost 2, with 6 bases in between. The CDR3 contains 13 residues. The CDR3 here is CASSFRYTDTQYF. For the CDR3, the DNA is TGTGCCAGCAGTTTCCGATACACAGATACGCAGTATTTT.

The V gene is TRBV9, the J gene TRBJ1-2, with D possibly TRBD1 on 6 matching bases. This CDR3 spans 18 amino acids. Germline V gives CDR1 SGDLS, CDR2 YYNGEE. Trimming shortened V by 3 bases and J by 5 bases, and 26 bases separated the two germline ends. In DNA, the CDR3 is TGTGCCAGCAGCGGATTACTGGGAGACAAAAAAAGGGGGTATGGCTACACCTTC. Residues: CASSGLLGDKKRGYGYTF.

The CDR3 is CSASKGDTQYF. DNA of the CDR3: TGCAGTGCGAGTAAAGGAGATACGCAGTATTTT. The rearrangement uses TRBV20-1 and TRBJ2-3; D unclear. CDR3 size: 11 residues. Trimming took 6 bases from V and 5 from J, leaving 9 bases between them. CDR1 and CDR2 from the germline V gene are DFQATT and SNEGSKA (reference sequence).

The chain is built from TRBV29-1 and TRBJ1-2; no clear D. The length of the CDR3 is 11 residues. Trimming took 3 bases from V and 4 from J, leaving 6 bases between them. Germline CDR1 and CDR2: SQVTM and ANQGSEA. CDR3 in DNA: TGCAGCGTTGATAGAGTCTATGGCTACACCTTC. Its protein is CSVDRVYGYTF.

This rearrangement joins TRBV5-1 to TRBJ2-7, with 8 bases matching TRBD1. The CDR3 spans 15 residues. The V segment lost 0 bases and the J segment 6 bases; nucleotides outside the gene matches: 8. Germline-derived CDR1 and CDR2 are SGHRS and YFSETQ. DNA of the CDR3: TGCGCCAGCAGCTTGGTCGGACAGGGTATCTTCGAGCAGTACTTC. Translated: CASSLVGQGIFEQYF.

The gene calls are TRBV11-3 and TRBJ1-1; no definite D call. Trimming removed 2 bases from V and 2 bases from J, with 6 bases in between. The CDR3 contains 13 residues. CDR1 and CDR2 (germline): SGHNT, YENEEA. The CDR3 bases are TGTGCCAGCAGCTTACTTGCCAACACTGAAGCTTTCTTT. Protein: CASSLLANTEAFF.